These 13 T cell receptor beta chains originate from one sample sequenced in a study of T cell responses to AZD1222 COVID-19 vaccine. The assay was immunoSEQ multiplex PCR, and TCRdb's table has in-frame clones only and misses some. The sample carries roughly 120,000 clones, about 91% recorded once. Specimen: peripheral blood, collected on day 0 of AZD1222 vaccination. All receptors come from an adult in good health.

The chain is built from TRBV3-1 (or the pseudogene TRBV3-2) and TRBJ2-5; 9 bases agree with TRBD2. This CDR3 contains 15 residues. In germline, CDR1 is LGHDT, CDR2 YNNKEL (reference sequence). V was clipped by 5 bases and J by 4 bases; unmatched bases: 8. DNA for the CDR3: TGTGCCAGCAGCAAACGGACTAGCGTGGGAGAGACCCAGTACTTC. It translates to CASSKRTSVGETQYF.

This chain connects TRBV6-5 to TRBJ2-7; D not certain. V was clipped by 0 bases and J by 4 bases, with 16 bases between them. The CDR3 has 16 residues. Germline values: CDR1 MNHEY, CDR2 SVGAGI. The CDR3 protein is CASSYSVGFREYEQYF. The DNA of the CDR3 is TGTGCCAGCAGTTACTCGGTTGGGTTTCGAGAATACGAGCAGTACTTC.

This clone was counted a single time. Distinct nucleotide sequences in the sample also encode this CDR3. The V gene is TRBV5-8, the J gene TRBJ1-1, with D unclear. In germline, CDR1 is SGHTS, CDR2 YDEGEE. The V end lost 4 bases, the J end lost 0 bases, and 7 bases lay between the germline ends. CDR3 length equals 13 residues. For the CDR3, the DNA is TGTGCCAGCAGCCTCACATTGAACACTGAAGCTTTCTTT. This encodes CASSLTLNTEAFF.

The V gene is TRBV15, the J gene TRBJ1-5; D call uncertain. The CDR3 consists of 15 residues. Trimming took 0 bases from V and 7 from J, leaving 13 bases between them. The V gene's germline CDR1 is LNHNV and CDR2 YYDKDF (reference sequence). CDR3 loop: CATSRDPWASQPQHF. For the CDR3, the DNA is TGTGCCACCAGCAGAGACCCCTGGGCTTCACAGCCCCAGCATTTT.

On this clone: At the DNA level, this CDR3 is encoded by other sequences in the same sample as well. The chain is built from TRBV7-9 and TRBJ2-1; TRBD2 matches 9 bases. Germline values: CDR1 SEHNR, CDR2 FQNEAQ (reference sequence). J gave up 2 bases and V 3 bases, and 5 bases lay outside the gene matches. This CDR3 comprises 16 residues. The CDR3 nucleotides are TGTGCCAGCAGCTTGAGTTTAGCGGGAGCCTACAATGAGCAGTTCTTC. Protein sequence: CASSLSLAGAYNEQFF.

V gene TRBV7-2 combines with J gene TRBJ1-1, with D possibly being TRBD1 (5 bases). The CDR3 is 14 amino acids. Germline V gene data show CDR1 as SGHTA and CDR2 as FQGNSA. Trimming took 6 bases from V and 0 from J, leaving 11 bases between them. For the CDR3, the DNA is TGTGCCAGCAGTCCGGGGCCAGTGAACACTGAAGCTTTCTTT. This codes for CASSPGPVNTEAFF.

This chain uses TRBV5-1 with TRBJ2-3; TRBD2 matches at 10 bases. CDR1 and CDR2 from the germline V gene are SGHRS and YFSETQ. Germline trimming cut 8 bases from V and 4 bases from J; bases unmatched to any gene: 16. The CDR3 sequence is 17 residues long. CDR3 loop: CASRAAGGPLRADTQYF. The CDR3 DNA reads TGCGCCAGTCGTGCAGCGGGAGGGCCATTGAGGGCAGATACGCAGTATTTT.

This CDR3 is CASSLPDRVAFF. In nucleotides, the CDR3 is TGTGCCAGCAGTCTCCCGGACAGGGTAGCTTTCTTT. The chain links TRBV27 to TRBJ1-1; 8 bases line up with TRBD1. This CDR3 comprises 12 residues. Per germline, CDR1 MNHEY and CDR2 SMNVEV (reference sequence). With 5 bases clipped from V and 10 bases from J, the junction kept 6 bases outside the gene matches.

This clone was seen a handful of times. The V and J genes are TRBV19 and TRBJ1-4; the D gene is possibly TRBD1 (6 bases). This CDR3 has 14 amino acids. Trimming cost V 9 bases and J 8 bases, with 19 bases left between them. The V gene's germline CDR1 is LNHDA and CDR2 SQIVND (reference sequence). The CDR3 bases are TGTGCCAGCCAAGACTCAGGGGTGAAAGAAAAACTGTTTTTT. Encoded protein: CASQDSGVKEKLFF. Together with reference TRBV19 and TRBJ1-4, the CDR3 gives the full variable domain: DGGITQSPKYLFRKEGQNVTLSCEQNLNHDAMYWYRQDPGQGLRLIYYSQIVNDFQKGDIAEGYSVSREKKESFPLTVTSAQKNPTAFYLCASQDSGVKEKLFFGSGTQLSVL.

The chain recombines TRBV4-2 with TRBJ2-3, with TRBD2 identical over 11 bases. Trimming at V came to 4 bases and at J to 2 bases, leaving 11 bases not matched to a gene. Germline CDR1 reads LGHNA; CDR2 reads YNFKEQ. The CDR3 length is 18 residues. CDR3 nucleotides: TGTGCCAGCAGCCTCGGGCTAGCGGGAGGTTGGGCCACAGATACGCAGTATTTT. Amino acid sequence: CASSLGLAGGWATDTQYF.

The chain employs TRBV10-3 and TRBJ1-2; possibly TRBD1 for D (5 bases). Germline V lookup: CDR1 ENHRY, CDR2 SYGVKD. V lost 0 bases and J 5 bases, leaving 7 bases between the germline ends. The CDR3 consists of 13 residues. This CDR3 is CAISESGQYGYTF. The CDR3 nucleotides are TGTGCCATCAGTGAGTCGGGGCAGTATGGCTACACCTTC.

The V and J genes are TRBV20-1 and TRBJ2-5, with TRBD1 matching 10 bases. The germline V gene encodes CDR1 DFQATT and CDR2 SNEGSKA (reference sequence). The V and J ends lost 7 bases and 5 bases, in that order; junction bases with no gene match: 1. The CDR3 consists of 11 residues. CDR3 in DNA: TGCAGTGGGACAGGGGGGGAGACCCAGTACTTC. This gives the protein CSGTGGETQYF.

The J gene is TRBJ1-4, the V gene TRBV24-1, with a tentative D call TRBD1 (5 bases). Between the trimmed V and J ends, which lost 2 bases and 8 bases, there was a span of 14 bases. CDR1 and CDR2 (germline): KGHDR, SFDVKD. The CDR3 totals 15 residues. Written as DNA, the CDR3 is TGTGCCACCAGTGATTCGGGGGAAGGCGGCGAAAAACTGTTTTTT. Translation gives CATSDSGEGGEKLFF.